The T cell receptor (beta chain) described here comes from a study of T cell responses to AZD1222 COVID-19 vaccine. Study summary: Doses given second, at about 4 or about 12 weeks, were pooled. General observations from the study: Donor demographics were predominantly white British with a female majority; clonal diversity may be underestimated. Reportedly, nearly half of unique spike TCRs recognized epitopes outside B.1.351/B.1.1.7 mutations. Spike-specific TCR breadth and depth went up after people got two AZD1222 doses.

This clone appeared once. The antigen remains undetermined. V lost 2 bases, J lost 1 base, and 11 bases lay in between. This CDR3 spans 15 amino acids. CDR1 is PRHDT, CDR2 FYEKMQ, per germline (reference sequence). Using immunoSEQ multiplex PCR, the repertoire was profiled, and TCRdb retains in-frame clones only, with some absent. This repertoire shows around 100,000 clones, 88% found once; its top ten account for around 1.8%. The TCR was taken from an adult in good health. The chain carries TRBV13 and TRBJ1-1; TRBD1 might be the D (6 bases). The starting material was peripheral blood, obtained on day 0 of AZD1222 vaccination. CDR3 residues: CASSLRVGGNTEAFF. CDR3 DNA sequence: TGTGCCAGCAGCTTAAGGGTAGGGGGGAACACTGAAGCTTTCTTT.